These 28 T cell receptor beta chains came from one sample sequenced in a study of blood T cell repertoires in COVID-19. Clones were read by immunoSEQ multiplex PCR, and TCRdb kept only the in-frame ones, dropping some. The table lists about 380,000 clones, around 87% of them singletons, with about 6.8% in the top ten. Sequencing was done on a sample of peripheral blood. Every receptor here comes from a young man with active or convalescent COVID-19.

This clone was seen a few times. J is TRBJ1-5 and V is TRBV19; D gene unclear. This CDR3 spans 15 amino acids. Germline CDR1 and CDR2: LNHDA and SQIVND (reference sequence). Trimming removed 1 base at V and 1 base at J, with 8 bases between. The CDR3 DNA is TGTGCCAGTAGTATAGCGACAAGGAGCAATCAGCCCCAGCATTTT. It is translated as CASSIATRSNQPQHF. Variable domain in full (rest from reference TRBV19 and TRBJ1-5): DGGITQSPKYLFRKEGQNVTLSCEQNLNHDAMYWYRQDPGQGLRLIYYSQIVNDFQKGDIAEGYSVSREKKESFPLTVTSAQKNPTAFYLCASSIATRSNQPQHFGDGTRLSIL.

The chain has TRBV7-8 and TRBJ2-3, with 7 bases aligning to TRBD2. The V gene's germline CDR1 is SGHVS and CDR2 FQNEAQ. This CDR3 is 17 amino acids long. Germline trimming cut 5 bases from V and 0 bases from J; bases unmatched to any gene: 11. For the CDR3, the DNA is TGTGCCAGCAGCCCAGGGAGGGCTCCTCTAAGCACAGATACGCAGTATTTT. This encodes CASSPGRAPLSTDTQYF.

This clone was recorded only once. The V and J genes are TRBV19 and TRBJ2-5, with D possibly being TRBD2 (6 bases). CDR1 LNHDA and CDR2 SQIVND come from the germline V gene (reference sequence). V lost 8 bases, J lost 1 base, and 8 bases lay in between. CDR3 length: 12 amino acids. As DNA, the CDR3 is TGTGCCAGTCGCGGGGCCCAAGAGACCCAGTACTTC. Translating it yields CASRGAQETQYF.

V is TRBV13 and J is TRBJ1-1; 7 nucleotides agree with TRBD1. This CDR3 contains 15 residues. In germline, CDR1 is PRHDT, CDR2 FYEKMQ (reference sequence). J lost 4 bases, V lost 5 bases, and 10 bases had no gene match. CDR3 region: CASSPVRQGFTEAFF. The CDR3 DNA reads as TGTGCCAGCAGCCCCGTCCGACAGGGTTTCACTGAAGCTTTCTTT.

V usage is TRBV5-6 and J usage is TRBJ1-2, with D possibly TRBD1 on 6 matching bases. Germline loops: CDR1 SGHDT, CDR2 YYEEEE. This CDR3 is built from 15 residues. The germline V and J ends were trimmed by 5 bases and 2 bases, with 16 bases remaining between them. CDR3 sequence reads: CASRPRDTINYGYTF. The CDR3 DNA reads as TGTGCCAGCAGACCTCGGGACACCATAAACTATGGCTACACCTTC.

The chain is built from TRBV30 and TRBJ1-2; D not certain. The CDR3 extends over 14 amino acids. CDR1 is GTSNPN and CDR2 is SVGIG in the germline V gene (reference sequence). V lost 0 bases, J lost 5 bases, and 13 bases lay in between. CDR3 amino acids: CAWSVRFGQYGYTF. The DNA for the CDR3 is TGTGCCTGGAGTGTAAGATTTGGCCAGTATGGCTACACCTTC.

The V gene is TRBV5-5, the J gene TRBJ1-1; TRBD1 might be the D (5 bases). Germline CDR1 SGHKS, CDR2 YYEKEE (reference sequence). The CDR3 extends over 13 amino acids. Deletions cut 2 bases from V and 3 bases from J, with 8 bases between. The CDR3 reads CASSFRDDTEAFF. DNA for the CDR3: TGTGCCAGCAGCTTCAGGGATGACACTGAAGCTTTCTTT. The variable domain in full, completed from reference TRBV5-5 and TRBJ1-1, reads DAGVTQSPTHLIKTRGQQVTLRCSPISGHKSVSWYQQVLGQGPQFIFQYYEKEERGRGNFPDRFSARQFPNYSSELNVNALLLGDSALYLCASSFRDDTEAFFGQGTRLTVV.

The chain carries TRBV28 and TRBJ2-7, with TRBD1 identical over 9 bases. V lost 10 bases and J lost 3; bases outside the gene matches: 7. The CDR3 is 13 amino acids. Germline V CDR1 and CDR2: MDHEN, SYDVKM. CDR3 sequence reads: CATSTGQGYEQYF. CDR3 bases: TGTGCCACCTCAACGGGACAGGGCTACGAGCAGTACTTC.

This chain joins TRBV28 and TRBJ2-1, with 8 nucleotides matching TRBD2. The CDR3 has 15 residues. The V gene's germline CDR1 is MDHEN and CDR2 SYDVKM. Trimming took 6 bases from V and 2 from J; bases not matched to a gene: 6. The CDR3, as DNA: TGTGCCAGCAGGAAAAGCGGGAGTGCCTACAATGAGCAGTTCTTC. Residues: CASRKSGSAYNEQFF.

The rearrangement joins TRBV19 to TRBJ1-1, with TRBD1 matching 7 bases. V trimming: 6 bases; J trimming: 4 bases; junction bases outside the gene matches: 2. This CDR3 has 12 residues. In germline, CDR1 is LNHDA, CDR2 SQIVND (reference sequence). The CDR3 here is CASRPGGTEAFF. In nucleotides, the CDR3 is TGTGCCAGTAGACCAGGGGGCACTGAAGCTTTCTTT.

In this sample, this clone turned up once. The chain carries TRBV10-1 and TRBJ1-5; 7 bases are a match to TRBD1. Germline V CDR1 and CDR2: WNHNN, SYGVQD (reference sequence). V lost 8 bases and J lost 3; bases outside the gene matches: 19. The CDR3 length is 18 residues. The CDR3 bases are TGCGCCAGCCGTTATGGGACAGAGGACAGTGGCGACAATCAGCCCCAGCATTTT. Amino acid sequence: CASRYGTEDSGDNQPQHF.

J is TRBJ2-1 and V is TRBV10-3, with TRBD1 identical over 9 bases. CDR3 length: 16 residues. J gave up 3 bases and V 6 bases, and 9 bases lay outside the gene matches. From germline, CDR1 is ENHRY and CDR2 SYGVKD. This CDR3 is CAISPGQGTIYNEQFF. The CDR3 DNA is TGTGCCATCAGCCCCGGACAGGGGACGATCTACAATGAGCAGTTCTTC.

This rearrangement joins TRBV5-1 to TRBJ1-4, with D possibly being TRBD1 (5 bases). Germline loops: CDR1 SGHRS, CDR2 YFSETQ. This CDR3 region has 13 residues. Trimming stripped 1 base from V and 6 bases from J, with 7 bases between. CDR3 nucleotides: TGCGCCAGCAGCTTGTTGACAGATGAAAAACTGTTTTTT. It translates to CASSLLTDEKLFF.

The chain is built from TRBV5-6 and TRBJ2-7, with 9 bases identical to TRBD2. J lost 1 base, V lost 0 bases, and 8 bases had no gene match. The CDR3 has 17 amino acids. The germline V gene encodes CDR1 SGHDT and CDR2 YYEEEE. CDR3 protein: CASSLDIRAGGSYEQYF. The CDR3 nucleotides are TGTGCCAGCAGCTTGGATATCCGGGCGGGAGGGTCCTACGAGCAGTACTTC.

The chain carries TRBV4-2 and TRBJ2-1, with 7 bases aligning to TRBD1. Germline values: CDR1 LGHNA, CDR2 YNFKEQ. With 8 bases clipped from V and 4 bases from J, the junction kept 8 bases outside the gene matches. This CDR3 contains 14 residues. DNA of the CDR3: TGTGCCAGCGCCACCCCAGGGGGTTACAATGAGCAGTTCTTC. Its translation: CASATPGGYNEQFF.

The rearrangement uses TRBV11-2 and TRBJ2-7; maybe TRBD1 (5 bases). This CDR3 has 13 residues. Germline V gene data show CDR1 as SGHAT and CDR2 as FQNNGV. V was cut by 2 bases and J by 4 bases, with 9 bases left in between. The CDR3 DNA reads TGTGCCAGCAGCTTACGTTCAGGGTACGAGCAGTACTTC. Translating it yields CASSLRSGYEQYF. The full variable domain, rest sourced from reference TRBV11-2 and TRBJ2-7, is EAGVAQSPRYKIIEKRQSVAFWCNPISGHATLYWYQQILGQGPKLLIQFQNNGVVDDSQLPKDRFSAERLKGVDSTLKIQPAKLEDSAVYLCASSLRSGYEQYFGPGTRLTVT.

This chain links TRBV24-1 with TRBJ2-4; TRBD1 matches at 10 bases. V gave up 5 bases and J gave up 8 bases; unmatched junction bases: 5. The CDR3 sequence is 14 residues long. Germline CDR1 reads KGHDR; CDR2 reads SFDVKD. CDR3 region: CATSAGQGVDIQYF. The CDR3 nucleotides read TGTGCCACCAGTGCCGGACAGGGGGTGGACATTCAGTACTTC.

V is TRBV2 and J is TRBJ1-1, with D possibly matching TRBD1 (5 bases). Trimming stripped 10 bases from V and 4 bases from J, with 25 bases between. The germline V gene encodes CDR1 SNHLY and CDR2 FYNNEI. This CDR3 is built from 16 residues. In DNA form, the CDR3 reads TGTGCCATTATCAGGGCCAGAACTAACTCAGGCACTGAAGCTTTCTTT. It translates to CAIIRARTNSGTEAFF.

Regarding this clone: Because the CDR3's place on the DNA is in doubt, the DNA is left out and the CDR3 is given as listed by TCRdb. The chain carries TRBV6-6 and TRBJ2-7; the table assigns TRBD1, which was not confirmed against the DNA. Counting both end residues, the CDR3 totals 15 amino acids. Germline assignment: CDR1 MNHNY and CDR2 SVGAGI (reference sequence). This CDR3 reads CASSFLAGLNYEQYF.

This clone is a singleton in its sample. The CDR3 reads CASSIQTGTYEQYF. As DNA, the CDR3 is TGTGCCAGCAGTATCCAGACAGGGACCTACGAGCAGTACTTC. The chain joins TRBV27 to TRBJ2-7, with 7 bases lining up with TRBD1. V gave up 5 bases and J gave up 2 bases; unmatched junction bases: 6. Germline CDR1 MNHEY, CDR2 SMNVEV (reference sequence). This CDR3 contains 14 residues.

V and J are TRBV16 and TRBJ1-5; D gene uncertain. V lost 7 bases, J lost 7 bases, and 20 bases lay in between. The CDR3 covers 15 residues. CDR1 KGHSY and CDR2 FQNENV come from the germline V gene. DNA for the CDR3: TGTGCCAGCACCGCCAAGGCAGCAGGAAACCAGCCCCAGCATTTT. Translated: CASTAKAAGNQPQHF.

This rearrangement joins TRBV6-2 or TRBV6-3 to TRBJ2-2; D unresolved. The V and J ends lost 0 bases and 8 bases respectively, with 7 bases between them. There are 13 residues in the CDR3. CDR1 and CDR2 from the germline V gene are MNHEY and SVGEGT. As DNA, the CDR3 is TGTGCCAGCAGTTACTCGAAGCGTGGGGAGCTGTTTTTT. Its protein is CASSYSKRGELFF.

The chain combines TRBV5-1 with TRBJ2-5; 9 bases agree with TRBD1. Germline V gene sequence: CDR1 SGHRS, CDR2 YFSETQ. This CDR3 spans 15 amino acids. The J segment lost 5 bases and the V segment lost 0 bases, leaving 5 bases of the junction unmatched. The CDR3 DNA is TGCGCCAGCAGCTTGGCCGGGACAGGGAGCGAGACCCAGTACTTC. The encoded protein is CASSLAGTGSETQYF.

The DNA of the CDR3 is TGTGCCAGCAGCGCCGACTACCAGGACAGATCTGGAAACACCATATATTTT. Protein product: CASSADYQDRSGNTIYF. The chain has TRBV9 and TRBJ1-3, with D maybe TRBD1 (6 bases). The germline gives CDR1 SGDLS, CDR2 YYNGEE. Trimming shortened V by 3 bases and J by 1 base, and 17 bases separated the two germline ends. The CDR3 sequence is 17 residues long.

The V and J genes are TRBV19 and TRBJ1-1; 7 bases line up with TRBD1. The CDR3 extends over 13 amino acids. CDR1 and CDR2 (germline): LNHDA, SQIVND (reference sequence). Trimming removed 9 bases from V and 7 bases from J; junction bases left unmatched: 11. The CDR3 nucleotides are TGTGCCAGCACAGGGGATGTCCTCGGTGAAGCTTTCTTT. It translates to CASTGDVLGEAFF. Variable domain in full (rest from reference TRBV19 and TRBJ1-1): DGGITQSPKYLFRKEGQNVTLSCEQNLNHDAMYWYRQDPGQGLRLIYYSQIVNDFQKGDIAEGYSVSREKKESFPLTVTSAQKNPTAFYLCASTGDVLGEAFFGQGTRLTVV.

This clone was detected once. The CDR3 bases are TGTGCCAGCAGCGTAGGGGGGCCGGGTCTGAACACTGAAGCTTTCTTT. Residues: CASSVGGPGLNTEAFF. The J gene is TRBJ1-1, the V gene TRBV9, with D perhaps TRBD1 (6 bases). Germline V lookup: CDR1 SGDLS, CDR2 YYNGEE. The CDR3 is 16 residues long. V dropped 0 bases and J dropped 0 bases, with 12 bases sitting between them.

The chain couples TRBV9 to TRBJ2-1; 7 bases match TRBD2. Germline CDR1 SGDLS, CDR2 YYNGEE. The CDR3 runs 15 residues. V lost 0 bases and J lost 7; bases outside the gene matches: 7. CDR3: CASSVVAGRGNEQFF. CDR3 sequence (DNA): TGTGCCAGCAGCGTAGTGGCGGGGAGGGGTAATGAGCAGTTCTTC.

This clone was picked up one time. The rearrangement joins TRBV28 to TRBJ1-6; 7 bases line up with TRBD1. J lost 7 bases, V lost 5 bases, and 8 bases had no gene match. The germline CDR1 and CDR2 sequences are MDHEN and SYDVKM. The CDR3 contains 15 residues. CDR3 nucleotides: TGTGCCAGCAGTATTCGCCGACAGGGAAATTCACCCCTCCACTTT. Its protein is CASSIRRQGNSPLHF.